This TCR beta chain was sequenced in a study of CD8+ T cells in alopecia areata. Broader study findings: Among the 100 top clones, expanded CD8+ clones, like scalp clonality, were significantly decreased by tofacitinib. There were many expanded lesional clones persisting in scalp and blood during tofacitinib.

Germline loops: CDR1 PRHDT, CDR2 FYEKMQ (reference sequence). The CDR3 length is 12 residues. Trimming cost V 5 bases and J 8 bases, with 12 bases left between them. Extracted from the samples, RNA was reverse transcribed into cDNA to serve as the sequencing template. The method was immunoSEQ multiplex PCR; TCRdb's version includes in-frame clones alone and lacks a portion of them. In the table there are some 190,000 clones, 40% to 55% of which are singletons. Treatment denoted: oral pan-JAK inhibitor, 5-10 mg twice daily. For this clone: Its antigen is unknown.

The sequence came from a human donor with alopecia areata. The V and J genes are TRBV13 and TRBJ1-2, with D maybe TRBD1 (5 bases). The source was CD8+ T cells sorted from blood, collected around week 54, from a patient treated with tofacitinib. CDR3 protein: CASSGGPGGYTF. As DNA, the CDR3 is TGTGCCAGCAGCGGGGGACCTGGAGGCTACACCTTC.